This T cell receptor beta chain was identified in a study of identical twins. The CDR3 length is 17 residues. Per the germline V gene, CDR1 is SEHNR and CDR2 is FQNEAQ (reference sequence). With 6 bases removed from V and 3 bases from J, the gap between germline ends came to 24 bases. From the 5' RACE reads, TCRdb called clonotypes with MiXCR, one entry per CDR3 protein. The data show nearly 200,000 distinct CDR3 sequences, with less than 20% seen just once and 40% to 45% held by the top ten. This same sample was also part of a study on T cells expressing NK-cell markers.

The TCR originated in a woman between 18 and 29 years old in good health. Material for sequencing was CD8+ T cells sorted from blood. The rearrangement links TRBV7-9 to TRBJ2-7; tentative D call: TRBD1 (6 bases). CDR3 in DNA: TGTGCCAGCAGATATGGGGACACAGACAGCCCCTTCTACGAGCAGTACTTC. Amino acids: CASRYGDTDSPFYEQYF.